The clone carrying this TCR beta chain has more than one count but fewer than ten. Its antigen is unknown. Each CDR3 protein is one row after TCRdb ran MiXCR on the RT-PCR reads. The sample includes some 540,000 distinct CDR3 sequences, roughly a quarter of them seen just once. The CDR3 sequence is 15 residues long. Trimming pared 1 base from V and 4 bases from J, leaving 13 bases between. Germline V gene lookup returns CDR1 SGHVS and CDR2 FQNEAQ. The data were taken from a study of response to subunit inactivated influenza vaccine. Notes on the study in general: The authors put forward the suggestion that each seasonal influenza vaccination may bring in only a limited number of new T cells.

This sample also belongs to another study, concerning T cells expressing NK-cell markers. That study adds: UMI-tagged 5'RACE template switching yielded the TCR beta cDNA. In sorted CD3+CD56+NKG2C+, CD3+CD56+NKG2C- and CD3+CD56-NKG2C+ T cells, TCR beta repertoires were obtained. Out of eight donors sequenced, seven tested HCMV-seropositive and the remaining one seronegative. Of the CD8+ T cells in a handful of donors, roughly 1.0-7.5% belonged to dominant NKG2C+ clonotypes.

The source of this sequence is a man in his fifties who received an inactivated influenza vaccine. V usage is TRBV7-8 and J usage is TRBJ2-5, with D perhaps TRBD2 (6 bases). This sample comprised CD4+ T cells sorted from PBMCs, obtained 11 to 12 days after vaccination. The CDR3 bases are TGTGCCAGCAGCTTAGGGGACTTAAGGGGAGAGACCCAGTACTTC. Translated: CASSLGDLRGETQYF.